Below are 30 T cell receptor beta chains sequenced from a single sample in a study of T cell responses to AZD1222 COVID-19 vaccine (dated by TCRdb to the early 2020s). The library was made by the immunoSEQ multiplex PCR assay. Here the immuneACCESS table is served through TCRdb, limited to in-frame sequences with V and J called. Missing clones are a known gap in these copies; in checked studies unresolved V genes cover under half, and the rest lacks a known reason. The sample records tens of thousands of clones, approximately 90% of which are singletons. The top ten clonotypes cover about 29% of the sample. The time point label for this specimen denotes: about 28 days (+/-7) after the second vaccine dose. The starting material was peripheral blood, obtained 28 days after the second AZD1222 dose. The receptor source for this set is an adult who received the AZD1222 COVID-19 vaccine.

CDR3: CASSLSAGLAGNTQYF. DNA of the CDR3: TGTGCCAGCAGCCTCTCCGCCGGACTAGCGGGAAATACGCAGTATTTT. V and J are TRBV3-1 (or the pseudogene TRBV3-2) and TRBJ2-3; 12 bases fit TRBD2. V shed 4 bases and J 7 bases; nucleotides not matched to a gene: 9. The CDR3 loop spans 16 amino acids. In germline, CDR1 is LGHDT, CDR2 YNNKEL (reference sequence).

This chain connects TRBV19 to TRBJ1-1; D not certain. Germline CDR1 LNHDA, CDR2 SQIVND (reference sequence). Trimming removed 3 bases from V and 5 bases from J, with 10 bases in between. The CDR3 has 13 amino acids. CDR3 bases: TGTGCCAGTAGTATGATTGGGCGGACTGAAGCTTTCTTT. This encodes CASSMIGRTEAFF. Looking up the rest from reference TRBV19 and TRBJ1-1 gives the full variable domain: DGGITQSPKYLFRKEGQNVTLSCEQNLNHDAMYWYRQDPGQGLRLIYYSQIVNDFQKGDIAEGYSVSREKKESFPLTVTSAQKNPTAFYLCASSMIGRTEAFFGQGTRLTVV.

This rearrangement joins TRBV28 to TRBJ1-6; the D is unclear. The ends were cut back, 5 bases at V and 0 bases at J, with 11 bases in the middle. The CDR3 spans 16 residues. CDR1 is MDHEN, CDR2 SYDVKM, per germline. The CDR3 spells CASSRVTSSYNSPLHF. DNA of the CDR3: TGTGCCAGCAGTCGGGTTACGAGCTCCTATAATTCACCCCTCCACTTT.

The chain is built from TRBV27 and TRBJ1-1; 8 bases line up with TRBD1. Germline lookup yields CDR1 MNHEY and CDR2 SMNVEV (reference sequence). Losses at the gene ends were 2 bases for V and 6 bases for J; bases not matched to a gene: 2. CDR3 size: 13 residues. CDR3: CASSLRQGSEAFF. The CDR3, as DNA: TGTGCCAGCAGTTTAAGACAGGGGTCTGAAGCTTTCTTT.

J is TRBJ1-4 and V is TRBV28; D remains ambiguous. The length of the CDR3 is 14 residues. Germline assignment: CDR1 MDHEN and CDR2 SYDVKM. V lost 6 bases and J 7 bases, leaving 15 bases between the germline ends. The CDR3 here is CASSPASRPEKLFF. The CDR3 nucleotides read TGTGCCAGCAGCCCAGCATCTAGACCTGAAAAACTGTTTTTT.

The CDR3 sequence: CAWSARSPEAFF. In nucleotides, the CDR3 is TGTGCCTGGAGCGCTCGGTCTCCTGAAGCTTTCTTT. The genes are TRBV30 and TRBJ1-1; D unclear. Germline V gene data show CDR1 as GTSNPN and CDR2 as SVGIG (reference sequence). The CDR3 spans 12 residues. V lost 3 bases to trimming and J lost 6 bases, with 11 bases between them.

V usage is TRBV14 and J usage is TRBJ2-7; a possible D gene is TRBD2 (6 bases). Germline assignment: CDR1 SGHDN and CDR2 FVKESK. The CDR3 loop spans 14 amino acids. Trimming removed 0 bases from V and 5 bases from J, with 11 bases in between. This CDR3 reads CASSQDPSVDEQYF. In nucleotides, the CDR3 is TGTGCCAGCAGCCAAGATCCTAGCGTCGACGAGCAGTACTTC.

The chain recombines TRBV5-1 with TRBJ2-3; D not certain. The germline V gene has CDR1 SGHRS and CDR2 YFSETQ. V was shortened by 4 bases and J by 0 bases, with 18 bases between the two germline ends. The CDR3 is 17 residues long. This CDR3 is CASSHKAQLSSTDTQYF. CDR3 in DNA: TGCGCCAGCAGCCACAAGGCCCAGTTGTCTAGCACAGATACGCAGTATTTT.

This chain links TRBV6-5 with TRBJ1-4; D is ambiguous. The ends were cut back, 6 bases at V and 4 bases at J, with 15 bases in the middle. This CDR3 is built from 15 residues. CDR1 and CDR2 from the germline V gene are MNHEY and SVGAGI. The CDR3 DNA reads TGTGCCAGCAGCTCGGGCCAGGTCTTTAATGAAAAACTGTTTTTT. Residues: CASSSGQVFNEKLFF.

This chain uses TRBV19 with TRBJ2-3; 8 nucleotides line up with TRBD2. The CDR3 covers 17 residues. The V segment lost 1 base and the J segment 0 bases; nucleotides outside the gene matches: 6. Germline CDR1 reads LNHDA; CDR2 reads SQIVND (reference sequence). The CDR3 bases are TGTGCCAGTAGTATAGTGGCGGGGGGTAGAAGCACAGATACGCAGTATTTT. This gives the protein CASSIVAGGRSTDTQYF.

This clone was observed a single time. J is TRBJ2-1 and V is TRBV11-2; maybe TRBD2 (5 bases). V lost 5 bases, J lost 9 bases, and 14 bases lay in between. Per germline, CDR1 SGHAT and CDR2 FQNNGV. There are 13 residues in the CDR3. CDR3 coding DNA: TGTGCCAGCAGCCTAGTGGGGAGAGGTGAGCAGTTCTTC. It codes for CASSLVGRGEQFF.

J is TRBJ1-1 and V is TRBV3-1 (or the pseudogene TRBV3-2); D gene ambiguous. Germline V gene sequence: CDR1 LGHDT, CDR2 YNNKEL (reference sequence). The CDR3 runs to 13 residues. V lost 4 bases, J lost 8 bases, and 14 bases lay in between. The CDR3 DNA sequence: TGTGCCAGCAGCCCGACACGAGCTATGGAAGCTTTCTTT. Translating gives CASSPTRAMEAFF.

The V call is TRBV10-3, the J call TRBJ1-1, with D unresolved. V gave up 4 bases and J gave up 1 base, with 10 bases separating them. Germline V gene data show CDR1 as ENHRY and CDR2 as SYGVKD. This CDR3 region has 14 residues. The DNA of the CDR3 is TGTGCCATCAGTGTAAGCAGGCAGAACACTGAAGCTTTCTTT. Protein product: CAISVSRQNTEAFF.

The rearrangement links TRBV25-1 to TRBJ2-2; 10 nucleotides line up with TRBD1. The germline gives CDR1 MGHDK, CDR2 SYGVNS. The CDR3 has 14 residues. With V trimmed by 6 bases and J by 4 bases, 2 bases remained unmatched. In DNA, the CDR3 is TGTGCCAGCAGGGACAGGGGGTTCACCGGGGAGCTGTTTTTT. Encoded protein: CASRDRGFTGELFF.

This chain uses TRBV7-6 with TRBJ1-1; the match to TRBD1 covers 7 bases. CDR3 length equals 20 residues. The junction had 16 bases not matched to a gene; V was cut back by 0 bases and J by 0 bases. CDR1 is SGHVS and CDR2 is FNYEAQ in the germline V gene. The CDR3 DNA follows: TGTGCCAGCAGCTTAGCGGTCGGGCAGGGGGGAAGTCGCATGAACACTGAAGCTTTCTTT. Protein sequence: CASSLAVGQGGSRMNTEAFF. Filled out from reference TRBV7-6 and TRBJ1-1, the complete variable domain reads GAGVSQSPRYKVTKRGQDVALRCDPISGHVSLYWYRQALGQGPEFLTYFNYEAQQDKSGLPNDRFSAERPEGSISTLTIQRTEQRDSAMYRCASSLAVGQGGSRMNTEAFFGQGTRLTVV.

The chain has TRBV9 and TRBJ1-2; D is possibly TRBD1 (6 bases). Germline V gene lookup returns CDR1 SGDLS and CDR2 YYNGEE. The ends were cut back, 2 bases at V and 2 bases at J, with 10 bases in the middle. The CDR3 is 14 residues long. The CDR3 DNA sequence: TGTGCCAGCAGCGTCGGAGGGGGGAACTATGGCTACACCTTC. Translation: CASSVGGGNYGYTF.

The chain links TRBV28 to TRBJ1-4; D is possibly TRBD1 (6 bases). Germline CDR1 and CDR2: MDHEN and SYDVKM. The CDR3 spans 14 residues. Trimming removed 4 bases at V and 8 bases at J, with 14 bases between. In nucleotides, the CDR3 is TGTGCCAGCAGTTCCGGACAGCCGAAGGAAAAACTGTTTTTT. Amino acid sequence: CASSSGQPKEKLFF.

The chain combines TRBV24-1 with TRBJ2-4; a weak D match, TRBD2 (5 bases). The CDR3 is 15 residues long. Germline V gives CDR1 KGHDR, CDR2 SFDVKD. The V gene lost 3 bases and the J gene lost 8 bases, with 16 bases spanning the gap. Here the CDR3 DNA reads TGTGCCACCAGTGATGCCGCCGGGGTTGGAGACATTCAGTACTTC. Translating gives CATSDAAGVGDIQYF.

V is TRBV7-9 and J is TRBJ1-1; unclear D gene. Between the trimmed V and J ends, which lost 0 bases and 7 bases, there was a span of 6 bases. The germline CDR1 and CDR2 sequences are SEHNR and FQNEAQ (reference sequence). This CDR3 comprises 12 residues. This chain's CDR3 is CASSLAGSEAFF. In DNA, the CDR3 is TGTGCCAGCAGCTTAGCCGGCAGTGAAGCTTTCTTT. Filled out from reference TRBV7-9 and TRBJ1-1, the complete variable domain reads DTGVSQNPRHKITKRGQNVTFRCDPISEHNRLYWYRQTLGQGPEFLTYFQNEAQLEKSRLLSDRFSAERPKGSFSTLEIQRTEQGDSAMYLCASSLAGSEAFFGQGTRLTVV.

The chain combines TRBV5-4 with TRBJ2-5; 8 nucleotides agree with TRBD1. CDR3 length: 14 residues. The V and J ends lost 2 bases and 6 bases, in that order; junction bases with no gene match: 6. The V gene's germline CDR1 is SGHNT and CDR2 YYREEE (reference sequence). CDR3 DNA sequence: TGTGCCAGCAGCTTAAGACAGGGGAGACAGACCCAGTACTTC. Its protein product is CASSLRQGRQTQYF. Drawing the rest from reference TRBV5-4 and TRBJ2-5, the complete variable domain is ETGVTQSPTHLIKTRGQQVTLRCSSQSGHNTVSWYQQALGQGPQFIFQYYREEENGRGNFPPRFSGLQFPNYSSELNVNALELDDSALYLCASSLRQGRQTQYFGPGTRLLVL.

V is TRBV6-2 or TRBV6-3 and J is TRBJ2-1; possibly TRBD1 for D (6 bases). The CDR3 has 15 residues. CDR1 and CDR2 from the germline V gene are MNHEY and SVGEGT. V dropped 6 bases and J dropped 2 bases, with 14 bases sitting between them. The CDR3 protein is CASSPSGTTYNEQFF. CDR3 nucleotide sequence: TGTGCCAGCAGCCCCTCCGGGACAACCTACAATGAGCAGTTCTTC.

The genes are TRBV27 and TRBJ2-3; D unclear. Trimming shortened V by 1 base and J by 1 base, and 9 bases separated the two germline ends. This CDR3 is 15 amino acids long. The germline V gene encodes CDR1 MNHEY and CDR2 SMNVEV (reference sequence). The CDR3: CASSLYQSRTDTQYF. The CDR3 bases are TGTGCCAGCAGTTTATATCAGTCACGCACAGATACGCAGTATTTT.

This sequence joins TRBV29-1 and TRBJ2-7; either TRBD1 or TRBD2 may supply D (5 bases each). CDR3 length: 12 amino acids. V was shortened by 4 bases and J by 7 bases, with 14 bases between the two germline ends. The germline gives CDR1 SQVTM, CDR2 ANQGSEA. CDR3 residues: CSVADTSWEQYF. The CDR3 DNA reads TGCAGCGTTGCGGACACTAGTTGGGAGCAGTACTTC.

The J gene is TRBJ2-7, the V gene TRBV27, with D unclear. CDR1 MNHEY and CDR2 SMNVEV come from the germline V gene (reference sequence). The V end was cut by 2 bases, the J end by 2 bases, with 10 bases between. This CDR3 comprises 14 residues. CDR3 residues: CASSLRYRAYEQYF. The DNA of the CDR3 is TGTGCCAGCAGTTTAAGATACCGTGCCTACGAGCAGTACTTC.

The chain combines TRBV6-5 with TRBJ1-4, with D maybe TRBD1 (6 bases). Trimming took 4 bases from V and 4 from J, leaving 13 bases between them. Per germline, CDR1 MNHEY and CDR2 SVGAGI. The CDR3 is made up of 15 amino acids. The CDR3 coding sequence is TGTGCCAGCAGTTTCAACAGGGACCGTAATGAAAAACTGTTTTTT. Translated, it gives CASSFNRDRNEKLFF.

The rearrangement uses TRBV18 and TRBJ2-5; possibly TRBD1 for D (6 bases). The CDR3 has 14 amino acids. Trimming removed 6 bases at V and 0 bases at J, with 11 bases between. The V gene's germline CDR1 is KGHSH and CDR2 LQKENI. Here the CDR3 DNA reads TGTGCCAGCTCGAAGGACAGCAACCAAGAGACCCAGTACTTC. Amino acid sequence: CASSKDSNQETQYF.

The chain combines TRBV9 with TRBJ2-7; D remains unclear. The germline V gene encodes CDR1 SGDLS and CDR2 YYNGEE. Trimming took 3 bases from V and 2 from J, leaving 12 bases between them. The CDR3 totals 14 residues. The CDR3 spells CASSAQPKTYEQYF. In DNA form, the CDR3 reads TGTGCCAGCAGCGCCCAGCCAAAGACCTACGAGCAGTACTTC.

This clone has only one observation. The rearrangement uses TRBV5-1 and TRBJ2-3, with 7 positions matching TRBD2. Germline assignment: CDR1 SGHRS and CDR2 YFSETQ. The CDR3 is 18 amino acids. With 4 bases clipped from V and 2 bases from J, the junction kept 16 bases outside the gene matches. CDR3 nucleotide sequence: TGCGCCAGCAGCCCCGGTGGCGGGGTACTAGCGAACACAGATACGCAGTATTTT. Its translation is CASSPGGGVLANTDTQYF.

The chain's CDR3 is CASSGPGGWYNEQFF. In DNA, the CDR3 is TGTGCCAGCAGTGGGCCAGGGGGCTGGTACAATGAGCAGTTCTTC. The chain employs TRBV25-1 and TRBJ2-1; 8 bases map to TRBD1. Unmatched junction bases numbered 6, after V lost 4 bases and J lost 4 bases. CDR1 is MGHDK, CDR2 SYGVNS, per germline. This CDR3 spans 15 amino acids.

J is TRBJ2-3 and V is TRBV5-1, with 10 bases aligning to TRBD2. This CDR3 is 15 amino acids long. Germline V CDR1 and CDR2: SGHRS, YFSETQ. The junction had 9 bases not matched to a gene; V was cut back by 4 bases and J by 7 bases. The CDR3 region has the DNA TGCGCCAGCAGCCCCAGACTAGCGGGTACCCATACGCAGTATTTT. Amino acid sequence: CASSPRLAGTHTQYF. Drawing the rest from reference TRBV5-1 and TRBJ2-3, the complete variable domain is KAGVTQTPRYLIKTRGQQVTLSCSPISGHRSVSWYQQTPGQGLQFLFEYFSETQRNKGNFPGRFSGRQFSNSRSEMNVSTLELGDSALYLCASSPRLAGTHTQYFGPGTRLTVL.